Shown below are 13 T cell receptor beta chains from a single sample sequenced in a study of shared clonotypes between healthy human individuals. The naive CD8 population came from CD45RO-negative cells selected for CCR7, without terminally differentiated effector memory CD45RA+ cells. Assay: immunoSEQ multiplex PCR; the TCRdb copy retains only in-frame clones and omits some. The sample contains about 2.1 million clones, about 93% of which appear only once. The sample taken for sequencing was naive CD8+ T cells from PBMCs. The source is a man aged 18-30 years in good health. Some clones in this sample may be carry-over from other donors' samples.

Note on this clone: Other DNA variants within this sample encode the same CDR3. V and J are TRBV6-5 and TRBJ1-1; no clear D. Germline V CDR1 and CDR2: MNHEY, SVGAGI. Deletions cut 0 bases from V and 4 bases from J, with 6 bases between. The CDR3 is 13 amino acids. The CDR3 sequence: CASSYSGITEAFF. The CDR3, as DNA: TGTGCCAGCAGTTACTCCGGGATCACTGAAGCTTTCTTT.

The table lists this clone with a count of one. In nucleotides, the CDR3 is TGTGCCAGCAGTAATATAGCGGGAGGGCCCCGTGATACGCAGTATTTT. Amino acid sequence: CASSNIAGGPRDTQYF. The V gene is TRBV11-2, the J gene TRBJ2-3; 11 nucleotides match TRBD2. CDR3 length: 16 amino acids. The V and J ends lost 6 bases and 6 bases, in that order; junction bases with no gene match: 11. Germline V gene lookup returns CDR1 SGHAT and CDR2 FQNNGV.

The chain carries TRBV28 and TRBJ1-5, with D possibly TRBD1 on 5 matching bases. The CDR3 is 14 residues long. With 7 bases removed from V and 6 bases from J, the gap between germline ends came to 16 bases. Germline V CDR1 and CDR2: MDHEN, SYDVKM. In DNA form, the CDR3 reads TGTGCCAGCACCGCCGAACAGGTAGTTCAGCCCCAGCATTTT. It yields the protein CASTAEQVVQPQHF. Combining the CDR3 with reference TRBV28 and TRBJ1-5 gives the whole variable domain DVKVTQSSRYLVKRTGEKVFLECVQDMDHENMFWYRQDPGLGLRLIYFSYDVKMKEKGDIPEGYSVSREKKERFSLILESASTNQTSMYLCASTAEQVVQPQHFGDGTRLSIL.

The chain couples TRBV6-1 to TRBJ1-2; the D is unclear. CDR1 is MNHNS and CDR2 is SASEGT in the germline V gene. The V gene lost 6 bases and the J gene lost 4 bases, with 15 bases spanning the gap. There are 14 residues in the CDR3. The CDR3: CASSFRSNSYGYTF. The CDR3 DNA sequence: TGTGCCAGCAGCTTCAGGTCGAACAGCTATGGCTACACCTTC.

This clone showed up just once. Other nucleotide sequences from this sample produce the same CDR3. The CDR3 is CASSLSGYQPQHF. As DNA, the CDR3 is TGTGCCAGCAGTTTGTCCGGTTATCAGCCCCAGCATTTT. The chain couples TRBV27 to TRBJ1-5; the D is unclear. This CDR3 region has 13 residues. Germline V gene lookup returns CDR1 MNHEY and CDR2 SMNVEV (reference sequence). The V end lost 3 bases, the J end lost 5 bases, and 8 bases lay between the germline ends.

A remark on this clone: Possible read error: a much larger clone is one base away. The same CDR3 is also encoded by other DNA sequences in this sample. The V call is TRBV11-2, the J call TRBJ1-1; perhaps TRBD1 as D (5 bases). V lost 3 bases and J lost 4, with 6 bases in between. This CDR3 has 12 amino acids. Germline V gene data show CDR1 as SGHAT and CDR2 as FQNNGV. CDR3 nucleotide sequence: TGTGCCAGCAGCTTCGGGGGCACTGAAGCTTTCTTT. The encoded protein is CASSFGGTEAFF.

The CDR3 region has the DNA TGTGCCATCAGAGGACAGGGGCCCGACGAGCAGTACTTC. Its translation: CAIRGQGPDEQYF. V usage is TRBV10-3 and J usage is TRBJ2-7, with TRBD1 matching 9 bases. J lost 5 bases, V lost 6 bases, and 5 bases had no gene match. The germline V gene has CDR1 ENHRY and CDR2 SYGVKD. The CDR3 runs 13 residues.

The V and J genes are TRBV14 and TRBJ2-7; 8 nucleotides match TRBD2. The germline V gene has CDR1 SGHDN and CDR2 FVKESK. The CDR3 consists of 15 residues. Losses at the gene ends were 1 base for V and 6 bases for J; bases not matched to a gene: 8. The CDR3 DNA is TGTGCCAGCAGCCAAGGGTTTGGACTAGCACCCGAGCAGTACTTC. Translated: CASSQGFGLAPEQYF.

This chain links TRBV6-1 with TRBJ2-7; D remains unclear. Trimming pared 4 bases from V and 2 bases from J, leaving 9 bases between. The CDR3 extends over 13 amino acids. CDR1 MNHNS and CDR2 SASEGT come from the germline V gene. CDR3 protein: CASSAAGPYEQYF. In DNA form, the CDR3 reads TGTGCCAGCAGTGCCGCAGGCCCCTACGAGCAGTACTTC.

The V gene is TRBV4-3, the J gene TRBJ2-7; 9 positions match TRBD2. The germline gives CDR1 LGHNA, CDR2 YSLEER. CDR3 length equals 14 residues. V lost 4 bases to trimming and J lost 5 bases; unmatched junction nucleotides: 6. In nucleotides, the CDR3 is TGCGCCAGCAGCCCGGGATTAGCGGGAGACGAGCAGTACTTC. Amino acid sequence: CASSPGLAGDEQYF.

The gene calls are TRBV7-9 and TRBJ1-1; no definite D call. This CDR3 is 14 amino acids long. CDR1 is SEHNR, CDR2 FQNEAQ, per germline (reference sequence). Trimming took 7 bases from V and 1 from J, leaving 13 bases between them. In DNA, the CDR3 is TGTGCCAGCACCTCTGGGCAGCGGAACACTGAAGCTTTCTTT. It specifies CASTSGQRNTEAFF.

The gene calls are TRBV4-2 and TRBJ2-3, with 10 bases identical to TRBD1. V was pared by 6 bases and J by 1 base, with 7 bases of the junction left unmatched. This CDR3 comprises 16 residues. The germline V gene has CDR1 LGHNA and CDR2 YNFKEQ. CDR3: CASRTGQGTGTDTQYF. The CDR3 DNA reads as TGTGCCAGCAGGACGGGACAGGGGACTGGCACAGATACGCAGTATTTT.

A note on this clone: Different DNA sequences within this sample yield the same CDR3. CDR3 protein: CASSLAREETQYF. CDR3 in DNA: TGTGCCAGCAGCTTAGCCAGGGAAGAGACCCAGTACTTC. The chain carries TRBV7-9 and TRBJ2-5, with D possibly being TRBD1 (5 bases). Looked up from germline, CDR1 is SEHNR and CDR2 is FQNEAQ (reference sequence). This CDR3 contains 13 residues. V shed 0 bases and J shed 3 bases, with 5 bases lying between them.